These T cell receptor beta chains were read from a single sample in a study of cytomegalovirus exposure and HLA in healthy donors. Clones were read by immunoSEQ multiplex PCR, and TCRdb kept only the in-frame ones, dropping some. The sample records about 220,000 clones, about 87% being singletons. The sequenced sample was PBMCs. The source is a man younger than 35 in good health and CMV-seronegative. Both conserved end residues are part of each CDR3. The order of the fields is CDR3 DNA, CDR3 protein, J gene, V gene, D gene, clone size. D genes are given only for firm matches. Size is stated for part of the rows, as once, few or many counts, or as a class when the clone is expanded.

CDR3nt: TGTGCCACCAGCAGAGCCTCGGGACAGGGGGACGAGCAGTACTTC
CDR3aa: CATSRASGQGDEQYF
j_gene: TRBJ2-7
v_gene: TRBV15
d_gene: TRBD1
abundance: .

CDR3nt: TGTGCCAGCAACGGGGAAGTCTCTGGAAACACCATATATTTT
CDR3aa: CASNGEVSGNTIYF
j_gene: TRBJ1-3
v_gene: TRBV6-6
d_gene: .
abundance: few

CDR3nt: TGTGCCAGCAGCTTCTGGGCCGATGACACCGGGGAGCTGTTTTTT
CDR3aa: CASSFWADDTGELFF
j_gene: TRBJ2-2
v_gene: TRBV13
d_gene: .
abundance: .

CDR3nt: TGTGCCATCAGTGACGGCAGGGTGGACACTGAAGCTTTCTTT
CDR3aa: CAISDGRVDTEAFF
j_gene: TRBJ1-1
v_gene: TRBV10-3
d_gene: .
abundance: .

CDR3nt: TGTGCCAGCAGCTTCGAGCCCTACGAGCAGTACTTC
CDR3aa: CASSFEPYEQYF
j_gene: TRBJ2-7
v_gene: TRBV7-9
d_gene: .
abundance: .

CDR3nt: TGTGCCAGCAGCACCCCTATGGTTAACAGGACAGGGACCTACGAGCAGTACTTC
CDR3aa: CASSTPMVNRTGTYEQYF
j_gene: TRBJ2-7
v_gene: TRBV21-1
d_gene: .
abundance: .

CDR3nt: TGTGCCAGCAGTGAACATTCTAGCAATCAGCCCCAGCATTTT
CDR3aa: CASSEHSSNQPQHF
j_gene: TRBJ1-5
v_gene: TRBV6-1
d_gene: .
abundance: few

CDR3nt: TGTGCCAGCAGTCCATATAGCGGGGTCAGCTCCTACAATGAGCAGTTCTTC
CDR3aa: CASSPYSGVSSYNEQFF
j_gene: TRBJ2-1
v_gene: TRBV28
d_gene: TRBD2
abundance: .

CDR3nt: TGCAGCGTTGAAGACCCTCGGACACCGAACATTCAGTACTTC
CDR3aa: CSVEDPRTPNIQYF
j_gene: TRBJ2-4
v_gene: TRBV29-1
d_gene: .
abundance: .

CDR3nt: TGTGCCAGCAGGGAACAGACAGGCTCGGGCACTGAAGCTTTCTTT
CDR3aa: CASREQTGSGTEAFF
j_gene: TRBJ1-1
v_gene: TRBV2
d_gene: .
abundance: .

CDR3nt: TGCAGCGTTGCAACTAGCGGGCCATACGAGCAGTACTTC
CDR3aa: CSVATSGPYEQYF
j_gene: TRBJ2-7
v_gene: TRBV29-1
d_gene: TRBD2
abundance: once

CDR3nt: TGTGCCTGGAGTGTACCGGGACAGGGGAAACACAATGAGCAGTTCTTC
CDR3aa: CAWSVPGQGKHNEQFF
j_gene: TRBJ2-1
v_gene: TRBV30
d_gene: TRBD1
abundance: .

CDR3nt: TGTGCCAGCAGTTTAGCGCGGGCAACAGATACGCAGTATTTT
CDR3aa: CASSLARATDTQYF
j_gene: TRBJ2-3
v_gene: TRBV27
d_gene: .
abundance: .

CDR3nt: TGCGCCAGCAGCCAAGACGGGACAGTAGCTAGGTTCTTC
CDR3aa: CASSQDGTVARFF
j_gene: TRBJ2-1
v_gene: TRBV4-3
d_gene: TRBD1
abundance: .

CDR3nt: TGTGCCAGTAGTATAGATGTTGGGGGCAGTACCAGCTCCTACAATGAGCAGTTCTTC
CDR3aa: CASSIDVGGSTSSYNEQFF
j_gene: TRBJ2-1
v_gene: TRBV19
d_gene: .
abundance: .

CDR3nt: TGTGCCAGCTACCGGGACAGGGCCAATTCACCCCTCCACTTT
CDR3aa: CASYRDRANSPLHF
j_gene: TRBJ1-6
v_gene: TRBV28
d_gene: TRBD1
abundance: .

CDR3nt: TGTGCCAGCAGTGTAGCAGCCGATACGCAGTATTTT
CDR3aa: CASSVAADTQYF
j_gene: TRBJ2-3
v_gene: TRBV2
d_gene: .
abundance: .

CDR3nt: TGTGCCAGCAGCTTAGCGGCCGGGACAGGGAAAGGCTACACCTTC
CDR3aa: CASSLAAGTGKGYTF
j_gene: TRBJ1-2
v_gene: TRBV7-2
d_gene: TRBD1
abundance: .

CDR3nt: TGTGCCAGCAGCTTGACAGGGGGCAGCGAGCAGTACTTC
CDR3aa: CASSLTGGSEQYF
j_gene: TRBJ2-7
v_gene: TRBV5-8
d_gene: TRBD1
abundance: .

CDR3nt: TGCGCCAGCAGCCAAGATATGAGGAGCTCCTATAATTCACCCCTCCACTTT
CDR3aa: CASSQDMRSSYNSPLHF
j_gene: TRBJ1-6
v_gene: TRBV4-3
d_gene: .
abundance: .

CDR3nt: TGTGCCAGCAAGGGGGTGGACCCTGATCAGCCCCAGCATTTT
CDR3aa: CASKGVDPDQPQHF
j_gene: TRBJ1-5
v_gene: TRBV28
d_gene: .
abundance: few

CDR3nt: TGTGCCAGCAGCTTTGCTCTAGCGGGGGCCCAAGGTAATGAGCAGTTCTTC
CDR3aa: CASSFALAGAQGNEQFF
j_gene: TRBJ2-1
v_gene: TRBV7-8
d_gene: TRBD2
abundance: .

CDR3nt: TGTGCCAGCAGCCCCCTAGGCGGAAATCAGCCCCAGCATTTT
CDR3aa: CASSPLGGNQPQHF
j_gene: TRBJ1-5
v_gene: TRBV4-2
d_gene: .
abundance: .

CDR3nt: TGTGCCAGCAGTGAGTCAGGGGCGCTAGCCAAAAACATTCAGTACTTC
CDR3aa: CASSESGALAKNIQYF
j_gene: TRBJ2-4
v_gene: TRBV2
d_gene: .
abundance: once

CDR3nt: TGTGCCAGCTCGCAGACAGGGGACCAGCCCCAGCATTTT
CDR3aa: CASSQTGDQPQHF
j_gene: TRBJ1-5
v_gene: TRBV18
d_gene: TRBD1
abundance: .

CDR3nt: TGTGCCAGTAGCAAGAGAGACAGGGGGCTTGGCTACACCTTC
CDR3aa: CASSKRDRGLGYTF
j_gene: TRBJ1-2
v_gene: TRBV19
d_gene: TRBD1
abundance: .

CDR3nt: TGTGCCAGCAGACTGACAGCAGCTAACTATGGCTACACCTTC
CDR3aa: CASRLTAANYGYTF
j_gene: TRBJ1-2
v_gene: TRBV6-6
d_gene: .
abundance: .

CDR3nt: TGTGCCAGCAGCCCCCAGGGCGGAAGCTATTCACCCCTCCACTTT
CDR3aa: CASSPQGGSYSPLHF
j_gene: TRBJ1-6
v_gene: TRBV9
d_gene: .
abundance: .

CDR3nt: TGTGCCAGCAGCCCACAGGGGAAAGGAGGCTACACCTTC
CDR3aa: CASSPQGKGGYTF
j_gene: TRBJ1-2
v_gene: TRBV6-6
d_gene: TRBD1
abundance: few

CDR3nt: TGTGCCAGCAGCGACAGGGTGAACACTGAAGCTTTCTTT
CDR3aa: CASSDRVNTEAFF
j_gene: TRBJ1-1
v_gene: TRBV28
d_gene: TRBD1
abundance: .

CDR3nt: TGTGCCAGCAGACTCCGCCCTCAGGGCATGAACACTGAAGCTTTCTTT
CDR3aa: CASRLRPQGMNTEAFF
j_gene: TRBJ1-1
v_gene: TRBV28
d_gene: .
abundance: .

CDR3nt: TGTGCCACCGGGAGGGGAGGGTCCTACAATGAGCAGTTCTTC
CDR3aa: CATGRGGSYNEQFF
j_gene: TRBJ2-1
v_gene: TRBV28
d_gene: TRBD2
abundance: .

CDR3nt: TGTGCCAGCAGCTTAGTACTGAATGAGCAGTTCTTC
CDR3aa: CASSLVLNEQFF
j_gene: TRBJ2-1
v_gene: TRBV7-8
d_gene: .
abundance: .

CDR3nt: TGTGCCAGCAGCGCAGACAGTTACAATGAGCAGTTCTTC
CDR3aa: CASSADSYNEQFF
j_gene: TRBJ2-1
v_gene: TRBV7-6
d_gene: .
abundance: .

CDR3nt: TGCGCCAGCAGCCATCATGTCATTATGGGCTTTCCCCAGCATTTT
CDR3aa: CASSHHVIMGFPQHF
j_gene: TRBJ1-5
v_gene: TRBV4-3
d_gene: .
abundance: .

CDR3nt: TGTGCTAGCAGCTTAAACCGGCAGGGAATGACCGGGGAGCTGTTTTTT
CDR3aa: CASSLNRQGMTGELFF
j_gene: TRBJ2-2
v_gene: TRBV7-7
d_gene: .
abundance: .

CDR3nt: TGTGCCAGCAGCTTAGTGGACAGGGCCACTCAGCCCCAGCATTTT
CDR3aa: CASSLVDRATQPQHF
j_gene: TRBJ1-5
v_gene: TRBV7-8
d_gene: TRBD1
abundance: .

CDR3nt: TGTGCCAGCAGCTTCCGGACAGGGCTAGGGACAGATACGCAGTATTTT
CDR3aa: CASSFRTGLGTDTQYF
j_gene: TRBJ2-3
v_gene: TRBV5-6
d_gene: TRBD1
abundance: .

CDR3nt: TGCGCCAGCCGGAATGCGCGGAATGAGCAGTTCTTC
CDR3aa: CASRNARNEQFF
j_gene: TRBJ2-1
v_gene: TRBV5-1
d_gene: .
abundance: .

CDR3nt: TGTGCCAGCAGGGTAGCGCCTAGCACAGATACGCAGTATTTT
CDR3aa: CASRVAPSTDTQYF
j_gene: TRBJ2-3
v_gene: TRBV2
d_gene: .
abundance: .

CDR3nt: TGTGCCAGCAGCTTAAGTGGGGGCGCCTACAATGAGCAGTTCTTC
CDR3aa: CASSLSGGAYNEQFF
j_gene: TRBJ2-1
v_gene: TRBV7-3
d_gene: .
abundance: .

CDR3nt: TGTGCCAGCAGTGTCATTTTTATTGGACTAGCGCGCACAGATACGCAGTATTTT
CDR3aa: CASSVIFIGLARTDTQYF
j_gene: TRBJ2-3
v_gene: TRBV2
d_gene: TRBD2
abundance: .

CDR3nt: TGTGCCAGCAGTGCCCCGGGACAGGGCCTTATCGTGAACACTGAAGCTTTCTTT
CDR3aa: CASSAPGQGLIVNTEAFF
j_gene: TRBJ1-1
v_gene: TRBV28
d_gene: TRBD1
abundance: .

CDR3nt: TGCGCCAGCAGCCCCCCACCCGGGACAGGGTGGAATGAGCAGTTCTTC
CDR3aa: CASSPPPGTGWNEQFF
j_gene: TRBJ2-1
v_gene: TRBV4-1
d_gene: TRBD1
abundance: .

CDR3nt: TGTGCCAGCAGCGTTAACTCTGGGGCCAACGTCCTGACTTTC
CDR3aa: CASSVNSGANVLTF
j_gene: TRBJ2-6
v_gene: TRBV9
d_gene: .
abundance: .

CDR3nt: TGCGCCAGCAGTCAATCCCGGCCAGTCGCAGGCTACGAGCAGTACTTC
CDR3aa: CASSQSRPVAGYEQYF
j_gene: TRBJ2-7
v_gene: TRBV23-1
d_gene: .
abundance: .

CDR3nt: TGTGCCAGCAGCTTAGGTGTGGACATGCAGTACTTC
CDR3aa: CASSLGVDMQYF
j_gene: TRBJ2-5
v_gene: TRBV11-2
d_gene: .
abundance: .

CDR3nt: TGTGCCAGCAGTCCTAATTACGAGCAGTACTTC
CDR3aa: CASSPNYEQYF
j_gene: TRBJ2-7
v_gene: TRBV28
d_gene: .
abundance: .

CDR3nt: TGCGCCAGCAGTGCGCAGGCATCTAAAATCAACGAGCAGTACTTC
CDR3aa: CASSAQASKINEQYF
j_gene: TRBJ2-7
v_gene: TRBV4-3
d_gene: .
abundance: .

CDR3nt: TGTGCCAGCAGTGTCGAACTAGCGAACGAGCAGTACTTC
CDR3aa: CASSVELANEQYF
j_gene: TRBJ2-7
v_gene: TRBV2
d_gene: TRBD2
abundance: once

CDR3nt: TGTGCCAGCAGCTTAGGACGGGACAGCAGGTACGAGCAGTACTTC
CDR3aa: CASSLGRDSRYEQYF
j_gene: TRBJ2-7
v_gene: TRBV5-6
d_gene: TRBD1
abundance: .

CDR3nt: TGTGCCAGCAGCTTAAGGGGACAGCCCCAGCATTTT
CDR3aa: CASSLRGQPQHF
j_gene: TRBJ1-5
v_gene: TRBV7-2
d_gene: .
abundance: .

CDR3nt: TGTGCCAGCAGCTTAGAACCCTGGGACAGGGAGAACATTCAGTACTTC
CDR3aa: CASSLEPWDRENIQYF
j_gene: TRBJ2-4
v_gene: TRBV7-2
d_gene: TRBD1
abundance: once

CDR3nt: TGTGCCTGGAGTGTAACCACTCGGGGGGAGCAGTTCTTC
CDR3aa: CAWSVTTRGEQFF
j_gene: TRBJ2-1
v_gene: TRBV30
d_gene: .
abundance: .

CDR3nt: TGTGCCAGCAGTGACTCTCAAGAGACCCAGTACTTC
CDR3aa: CASSDSQETQYF
j_gene: TRBJ2-5
v_gene: TRBV25-1
d_gene: .
abundance: once